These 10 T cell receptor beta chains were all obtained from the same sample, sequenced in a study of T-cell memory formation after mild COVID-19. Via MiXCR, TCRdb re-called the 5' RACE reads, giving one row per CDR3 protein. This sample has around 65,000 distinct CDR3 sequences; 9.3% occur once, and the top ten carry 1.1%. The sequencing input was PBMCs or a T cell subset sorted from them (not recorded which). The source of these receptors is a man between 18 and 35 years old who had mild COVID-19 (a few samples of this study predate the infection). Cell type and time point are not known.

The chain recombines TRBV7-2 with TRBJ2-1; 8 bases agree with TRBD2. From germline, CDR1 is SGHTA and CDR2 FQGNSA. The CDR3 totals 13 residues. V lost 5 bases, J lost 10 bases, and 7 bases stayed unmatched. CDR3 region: CASSPGGLREQFF. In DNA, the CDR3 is TGTGCCAGCAGCCCGGGGGGGCTAAGGGAGCAGTTCTTC. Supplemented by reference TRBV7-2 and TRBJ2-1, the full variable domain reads GAGVSQSPSNKVTEKGKDVELRCDPISGHTALYWYRQSLGQGLEFLIYFQGNSAPDKSGLPSDRFSAERTGGSVSTLTIQRTQQEDSAVYLCASSPGGLREQFFGPGTRLTVL.

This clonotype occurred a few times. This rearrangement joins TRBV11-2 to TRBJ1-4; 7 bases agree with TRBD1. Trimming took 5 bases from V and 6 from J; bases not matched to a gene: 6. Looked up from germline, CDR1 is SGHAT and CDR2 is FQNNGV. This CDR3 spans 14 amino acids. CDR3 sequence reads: CASSRRGRDEKLFF. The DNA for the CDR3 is TGTGCCAGCAGCCGAAGGGGGCGGGATGAAAAACTGTTTTTT.

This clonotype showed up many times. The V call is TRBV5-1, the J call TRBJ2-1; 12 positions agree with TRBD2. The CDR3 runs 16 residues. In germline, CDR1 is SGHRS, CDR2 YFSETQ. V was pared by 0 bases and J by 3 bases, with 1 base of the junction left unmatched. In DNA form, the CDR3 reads TGCGCCAGCAGCTTGGGGGGACTAGCGGGCTACAATGAGCAGTTCTTC. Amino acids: CASSLGGLAGYNEQFF.

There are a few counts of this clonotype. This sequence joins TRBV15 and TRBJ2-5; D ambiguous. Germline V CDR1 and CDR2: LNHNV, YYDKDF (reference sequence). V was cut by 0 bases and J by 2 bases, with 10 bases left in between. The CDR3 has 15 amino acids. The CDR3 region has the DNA TGTGCCACCAGCAGAGATCACTGGGGTCAAGAGACCCAGTACTTC. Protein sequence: CATSRDHWGQETQYF.

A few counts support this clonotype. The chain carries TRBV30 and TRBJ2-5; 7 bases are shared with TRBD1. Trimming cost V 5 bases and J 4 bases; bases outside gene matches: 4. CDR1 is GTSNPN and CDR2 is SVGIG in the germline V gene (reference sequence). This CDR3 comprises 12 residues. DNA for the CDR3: TGTGCCTGGGCCAGACAGGGAGAGACCCAGTACTTC. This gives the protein CAWARQGETQYF. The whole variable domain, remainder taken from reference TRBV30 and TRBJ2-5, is SQTIHQWPATLVQPVGSPLSLECTVEGTSNPNLYWYRQAAGRGLQLLFYSVGIGQISSEVPQNLSASRPQDRQFILSSKKLLLSDSGFYLCAWARQGETQYFGPGTRLLVL.

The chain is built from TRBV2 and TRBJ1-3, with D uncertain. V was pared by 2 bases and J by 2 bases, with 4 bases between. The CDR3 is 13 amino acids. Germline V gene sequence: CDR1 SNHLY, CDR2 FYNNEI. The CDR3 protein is CASSERAGNTIYF. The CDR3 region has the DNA TGTGCCAGCAGTGAAAGAGCTGGAAACACCATATATTTT.

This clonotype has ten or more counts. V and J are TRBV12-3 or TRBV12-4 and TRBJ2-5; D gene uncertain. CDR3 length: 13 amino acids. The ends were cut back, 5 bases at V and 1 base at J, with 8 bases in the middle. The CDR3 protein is CASSLGPQETQYF. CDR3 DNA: TGTGCCAGCAGTCTTGGACCCCAAGAGACCCAGTACTTC.

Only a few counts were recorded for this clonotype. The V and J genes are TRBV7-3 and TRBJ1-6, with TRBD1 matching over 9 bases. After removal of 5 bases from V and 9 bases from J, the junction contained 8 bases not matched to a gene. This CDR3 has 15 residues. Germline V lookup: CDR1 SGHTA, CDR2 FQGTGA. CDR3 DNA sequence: TGTGCCAGCAGCGCTGGGGGACAGGGCCGTTCACCCCTCCACTTT. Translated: CASSAGGQGRSPLHF.

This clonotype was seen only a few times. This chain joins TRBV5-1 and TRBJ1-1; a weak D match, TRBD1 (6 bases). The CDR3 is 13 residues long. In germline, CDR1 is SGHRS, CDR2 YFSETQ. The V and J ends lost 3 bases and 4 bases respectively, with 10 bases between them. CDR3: CASSWGGGTEAFF. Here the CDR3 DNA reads TGCGCCAGCAGCTGGGGGGGCGGCACTGAAGCTTTCTTT.

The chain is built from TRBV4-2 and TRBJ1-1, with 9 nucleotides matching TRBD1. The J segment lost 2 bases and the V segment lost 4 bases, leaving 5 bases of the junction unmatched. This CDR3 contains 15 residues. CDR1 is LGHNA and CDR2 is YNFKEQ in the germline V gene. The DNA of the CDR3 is TGTGCCAGCAGCCCCGCGGACAGGGGAAACACTGAAGCTTTCTTT. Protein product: CASSPADRGNTEAFF.